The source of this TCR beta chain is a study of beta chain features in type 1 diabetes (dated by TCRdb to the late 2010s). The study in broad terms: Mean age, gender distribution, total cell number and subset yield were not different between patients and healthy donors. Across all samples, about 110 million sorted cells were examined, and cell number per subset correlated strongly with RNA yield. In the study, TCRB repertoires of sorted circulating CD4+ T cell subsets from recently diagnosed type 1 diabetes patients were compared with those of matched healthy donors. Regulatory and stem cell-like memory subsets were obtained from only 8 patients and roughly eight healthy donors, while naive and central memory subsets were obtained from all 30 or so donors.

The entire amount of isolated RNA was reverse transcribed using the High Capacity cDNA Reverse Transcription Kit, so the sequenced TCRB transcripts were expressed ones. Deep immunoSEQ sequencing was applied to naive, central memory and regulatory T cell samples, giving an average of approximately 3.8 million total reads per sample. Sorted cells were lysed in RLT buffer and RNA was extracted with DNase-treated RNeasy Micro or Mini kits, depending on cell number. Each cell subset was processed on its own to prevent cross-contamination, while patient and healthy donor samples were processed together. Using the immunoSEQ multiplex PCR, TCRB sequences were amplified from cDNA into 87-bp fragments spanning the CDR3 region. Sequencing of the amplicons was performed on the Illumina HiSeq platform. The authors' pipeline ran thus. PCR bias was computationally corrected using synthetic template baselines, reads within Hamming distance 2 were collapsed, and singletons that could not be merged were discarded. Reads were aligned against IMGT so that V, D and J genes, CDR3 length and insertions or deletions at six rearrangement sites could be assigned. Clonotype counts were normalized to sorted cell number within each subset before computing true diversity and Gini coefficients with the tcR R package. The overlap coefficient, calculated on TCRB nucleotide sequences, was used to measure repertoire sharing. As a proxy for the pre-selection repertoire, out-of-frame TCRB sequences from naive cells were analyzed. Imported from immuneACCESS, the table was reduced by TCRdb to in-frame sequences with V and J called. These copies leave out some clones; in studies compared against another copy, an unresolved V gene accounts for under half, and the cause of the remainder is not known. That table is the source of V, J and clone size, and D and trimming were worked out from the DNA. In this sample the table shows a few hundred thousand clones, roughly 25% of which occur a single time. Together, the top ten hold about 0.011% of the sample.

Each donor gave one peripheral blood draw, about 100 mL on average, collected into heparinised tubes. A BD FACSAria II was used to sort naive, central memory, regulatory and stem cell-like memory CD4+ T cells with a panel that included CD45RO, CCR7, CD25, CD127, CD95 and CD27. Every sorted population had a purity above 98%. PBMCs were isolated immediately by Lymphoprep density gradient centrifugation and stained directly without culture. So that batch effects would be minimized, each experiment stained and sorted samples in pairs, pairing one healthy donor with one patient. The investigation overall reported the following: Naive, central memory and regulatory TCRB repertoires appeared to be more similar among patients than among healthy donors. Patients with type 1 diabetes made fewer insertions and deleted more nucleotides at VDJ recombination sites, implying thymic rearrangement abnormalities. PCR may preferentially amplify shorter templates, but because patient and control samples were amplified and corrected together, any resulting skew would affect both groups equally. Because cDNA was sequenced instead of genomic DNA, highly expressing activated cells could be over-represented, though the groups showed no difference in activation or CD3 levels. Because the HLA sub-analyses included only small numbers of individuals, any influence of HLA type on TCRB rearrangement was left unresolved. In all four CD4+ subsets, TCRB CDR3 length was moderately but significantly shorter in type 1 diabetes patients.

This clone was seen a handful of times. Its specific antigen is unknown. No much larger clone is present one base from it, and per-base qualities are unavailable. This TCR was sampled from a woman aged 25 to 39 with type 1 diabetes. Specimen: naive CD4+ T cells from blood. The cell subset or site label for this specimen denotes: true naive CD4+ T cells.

DNA sequence: TGTGCCACCAGCAGAGTCAAGGGAGCCACCGATTCCTACAATGAGCAGTTCTTC. Its product reads: CATSRVKGATDSYNEQFF. The sequence links TRBV15 to TRBJ2-1; the D gene is possibly TRBD2, with 5 bases matching. The germline V gene (reference sequence) specifies LNHNV as CDR1 and YYDKDF as CDR2. The CDR3, from cysteine to phenylalanine, totals 18 residues. The sequence is cut down to CDR3 DNA, 54 bases in frame from base 1. The junction shows trimming of 1 base on V and 1 base on J, plus 17 bases between the germline ends.